Listed below are T cell receptor beta chains from one sample, sequenced in a study of chemoradiotherapy in HPV16-positive cancers. TCRdb's copy holds only in-frame clones and misses some; the assay was immunoSEQ multiplex PCR. The sample yields roughly 15,000 clones, 79% seen once. Sampling was performed from a patient who underwent chemoradiotherapy. The receptors here all came from a human donor with HPV-associated anogenital cancer. CDR3s include the opening cysteine and the closing phenylalanine or tryptophan. A D gene is named only where the DNA matches it firmly. Expanded clones get a size class; other rows say once, few or many, or leave the size out.

J	size	D	V	DNA	CDR3
TRBJ2-2	-	-	TRBV28	TGTGCCAGCAGTTTATTGGGGTTGTCGAACACCGGGGAGCTGTTTTTT	CASSLLGLSNTGELFF
TRBJ2-2	once	-	TRBV7-2	TGTGCCAGCAGCTTGACGGGAAAAAACACCGGGGAGCTGTTTTTT	CASSLTGKNTGELFF
TRBJ2-1	-	TRBD2	TRBV13	TGTGCCAGCAGCTTGAGACTAGCGGGGGGGGCCGATGAGCAGTTCTTC	CASSLRLAGGADEQFF
TRBJ2-7	-	TRBD2	TRBV4-3	TGCGCCAGCAGCCAAGAGGACCTAGCGGGGGCCGAGCAGTACTTC	CASSQEDLAGAEQYF
TRBJ2-6	-	TRBD1	TRBV4-2	TGTGCCAGCAGCCATCCAGGACAGGCCAACTCTGGGGCCAACGTCCTGACTTTC	CASSHPGQANSGANVLTF
TRBJ2-3	-	TRBD2	TRBV19	TGTGCCAGTAGTCCATTAACTAGCGGGGGGACCACAGATACGCAGTATTTT	CASSPLTSGGTTDTQYF
TRBJ2-1	-	-	TRBV5-1	TGCGCCAGCAGCTTGGCCGTCGGAAATGGGATACAGTTCTTC	CASSLAVGNGIQFF
TRBJ2-3	-	-	TRBV2	TGTGCCAGCAGTGAGACCCTTTTAGCAGATACGCAGTATTTT	CASSETLLADTQYF
TRBJ1-1	-	TRBD1	TRBV2	TGTGCCAGCAGTCGAAGGGGGCAGGAGAACACTGAAGCTTTCTTT	CASSRRGQENTEAFF
TRBJ1-2	-	TRBD1	TRBV30	TGTGCCTGTCGTCATGGTCGACAGGGGAAAAGGGGCTACACCTTC	CACRHGRQGKRGYTF
TRBJ1-1	-	-	TRBV7-9	TGTGCCAGCAGCCTCCAGGCGAACACTGAAGCTTTCTTT	CASSLQANTEAFF
TRBJ1-1	-	TRBD1	TRBV5-1	TGCGCCAGCAGCGCGGGACAGGGGGTTGGAACTGAAGCTTTCTTT	CASSAGQGVGTEAFF
TRBJ2-7	few	TRBD2	TRBV7-2	TGTGCCAGCAGCTTCCGACCGGGAGGGGTGGTCGGGGACGAGCAGTACTTC	CASSFRPGGVVGDEQYF
TRBJ2-1	-	-	TRBV11-2	TGTGCCAGCAGCTCGCTAAGGACTGGCCCGCAAAACTACAATGAGCAGTTCTTC	CASSSLRTGPQNYNEQFF
TRBJ2-7	-	TRBD1	TRBV30	TGTGCCTGGAGTAGGGGGACAGGGAACTACGAGCAGTACTTC	CAWSRGTGNYEQYF
TRBJ2-7	-	-	TRBV5-6	TGTGCCAGCAGCTTGGTTAGGGGCGCGCCCTACGAGCAGTACTTC	CASSLVRGAPYEQYF
TRBJ2-7	-	-	TRBV27	TGTGCCAGCAGTTTATTGGGCGGGGGCTTATACGAGCAGTACTTC	CASSLLGGGLYEQYF
TRBJ1-1	-	-	TRBV30	TGTGCCTGGACCTTTCTAGGGGTAGGGAGGTTCACTGAAGCTTTCTTT	CAWTFLGVGRFTEAFF
TRBJ2-7	-	TRBD1	TRBV4-3	TGCGCCAGCAGCCAATACAGGGGTCTTAGGTCCTACGAGCAGTACTTC	CASSQYRGLRSYEQYF
TRBJ2-1	-	-	TRBV28	TGTGCCAGCAGGTCGCCAGGTGGGACAGGTCGCGGGGGGCAGTTCTTC	CASRSPGGTGRGGQFF
TRBJ1-2	once	TRBD1	TRBV28	TGTGCCAGCAGTTTCCCAGCAGGGGGTGGGATCCTTAACTATGGCTACACCTTC	CASSFPAGGGILNYGYTF
TRBJ1-6	few	-	TRBV18	TGTGCCAGCTCAACTCAAGGATATAATTCACCCCTCCACTTT	CASSTQGYNSPLHF
TRBJ2-1	-	TRBD2	TRBV7-2	TGTGCCAGCAGCTTTAGTCTAGCGGGGGGCTACAATGAGCAGTTCTTC	CASSFSLAGGYNEQFF
TRBJ2-7	-	TRBD2	TRBV5-5	TGTGCCAGCAGCTTGGGGGGAGGGTCCTACGAGCAGTACTTC	CASSLGGGSYEQYF
TRBJ1-6	few	-	TRBV6-5	TGTGCCAGCAGCCCGGACAACTATAATTCACCCCTCCACTTT	CASSPDNYNSPLHF
TRBJ1-2	-	-	TRBV5-6	TGTGCCAGCAGCTTGATTTTAGCTTCAGGTTACACCTTC	CASSLILASGYTF
TRBJ2-7	-	-	TRBV4-3	TGCGCCAGCAGCCAAGATGCAGTATCCGAGCAGTACTTC	CASSQDAVSEQYF
TRBJ1-2	-	-	TRBV15	TGTGCCACCAGCAGAGATGACCAGAGCTATGGCTACACCTTC	CATSRDDQSYGYTF
TRBJ1-2	once	-	TRBV28	TGTGCCAGCAGTCCTGACGGTGCGTCCGGCTACACCTTC	CASSPDGASGYTF
TRBJ1-4	-	-	TRBV4-1	TGCGCCAGCAGTCGACTTTTCCCGACGGCGAATGAAAAACTGTTTTTT	CASSRLFPTANEKLFF
TRBJ1-2	-	TRBD1	TRBV4-1	TGCGCCAGCAGCCAAGGGGAGAACAGGGGGCTCGGGGGCTACACCTTC	CASSQGENRGLGGYTF
TRBJ1-2	-	-	TRBV19	TGTGCCAGTAGTAGGGCCGCGACAGGCTATGGCTACACCTTC	CASSRAATGYGYTF